This TCR beta chain was documented in a study of cytomegalovirus exposure and HLA in healthy donors (dated by TCRdb to about 2017). For the study in its entirety: An earlier analysis of roughly 500 of the donors reported about 250 Gb of sequence data and 100 million to 130 million unique TCR beta sequences from approximately 180 million T cells. Donor age, sex, ethnicity and CMV serostatus were compiled together with the repertoire data. In an earlier analysis of over 550 of the donors, high-throughput TCR beta sequencing was used to judge whether each TCR beta V gene segment behaved as functional or pseudogenic. An early release that covered roughly 600 HLA-typed donors contained approximately 300 gigabases of sequencing data and 75 million to 100 million unique TCR sequences. High-throughput TCR immunosequencing, statistical association of individual TCRs with disease status, and machine learning were combined to predict cytomegalovirus infection status. Genome-wide SNP genotypes for about 65% of the roughly 670 donors were used in a later genetic analysis, which treated that subset as a discovery cohort. All discovery cohort repertoires had been generated on a single sequencing platform. To study patterns of TCR occurrence, a later analysis re-analyzed previously published TCR beta repertoires from 650 to 750 donors and added high-resolution HLA genotyping. The genetic ancestry cluster associated with self-reported Caucasian donors included roughly four fifths of the roughly 410 genotyped donors. Five DR-DQ haplotypes were handled as single units for association and clustering because linkage in the cohort was strong. Class I and class II HLA loci were covered by the typing at four-digit resolution. Rather than drawing on any new phenotypic data, the later analysis identified candidate immune exposures from TCR beta sequences and the way those sequences occurred across donors. The number of donors typed differed by locus, with 629-630 for A, B, C, DRB1 and DQB1, around 500 for DQA1, some 570 for DPA1, and over 400 for DPB1. The study used immunosequencing to profile the T cell repertoires of 666 subjects and linked those repertoires to cytomegalovirus serostatus. The study aimed to test whether cataloging public T cell receptors could reveal signatures of past pathogen exposure. Along with the approximately 600-subject first cohort, a separate validation cohort of 120 different subjects was used. Among a few hundred genotyped donors of the cohort, an average of about 240,000 unique TCR beta nucleotide sequences were sequenced per donor, 15% to 20% of them non-productive.

The library was generated by the immunoSEQ multiplex PCR assay. The multiplex PCR relied on a mix of 60 forward primers for TCR Vbeta segments and 13 reverse primers for TCR Jbeta segments. The CDR3 region of rearranged TCR beta genes was amplified from genomic DNA with a multiplex PCR assay. The amplified TCR beta libraries were sequenced on the Illumina HiSeq System as 87-base-pair reads. Per the original workflow: Across the 640 or so repertoires, a later analysis counted about 81 million unique TCR beta chains, about 10 million of which were shared by at least two donors. To remove PCR and sequencing errors, raw reads were error-corrected and collapsed into unique sequences using a nearest-neighbor algorithm that merged closely related sequences. CDR3 sequences were aligned to IMGT reference sequences to assign V, D and J gene segments. For a sequence to be retained, at least a six-nucleotide match to both a V gene segment and a J gene segment was required. Rearrangements were classified as productive when the CDR3 lacked stop codons and remained in frame with V and J, and all other rearrangements were classified as non-productive. Following IMGT convention, CDR3 was defined as the stretch from the second conserved V-encoded cysteine up to the conserved J-encoded phenylalanine. In an earlier analysis of around 600 of the donors, sequences lacking an unambiguous match to a single V gene segment were excluded. In an earlier analysis of around 590 of the donors, a V segment was called functional when productive rearrangements were above 56.7%, and segregating when the standard deviation between donors exceeded 5%. A statistical classification framework was developed to diagnose cytomegalovirus status using the catalog of TCR beta chain sequences. V and J gene assignment, in a later analysis, came from comparing TCR nucleotide sequences with IMGT/GENE-DB human TR gene sequences. A later analysis assigned CDR3 sequences and most-parsimonious VDJ recombination scenarios with the TCRdist pipeline. In a later analysis, every TCR beta chain was defined by the combination of its CDR3 amino acid sequence and its V-gene family, and reads without a unique V-gene family were dropped. In a later analysis, several hundred highly shared, low-generation-probability nucleotide sequences were removed to address suspected cross-contamination and a sequencing artifact. For each public chain, a later analysis derived a clonal expansion index from normalized ranks of inferred template counts within each repertoire. Generation probabilities in a later analysis came from a VDJ recombination model fitted to out-of-frame rearrangements, and those results were checked against IGoR. In a later analysis, TCR-TCR, TCR-HLA and TCR-CMV co-occurrence was scored with hypergeometric tests, and a repertoire-size bias correction was applied to TCR pairs. To estimate false discovery rates, a later analysis permuted the HLA or CMV assignments 20 times. In a later analysis, co-occurring TCRs were grouped with DBSCAN, and TCRdist sequence similarity was added when clustering was performed within HLA-allele-positive subsets. Repertoires with fewer than 30,000 or more than 120,000 public chains, plus five repertoires with anomalous nucleotide sharing, were excluded from co-occurrence clustering. Sourced from immuneACCESS, this table was stored by TCRdb with only in-frame sequences that have V and J called. A share of the clones is absent; for the studies checked, an unresolved V gene accounts for under half, and the remainder has no known explanation. The V and J calls and clone size are taken from that table; D and trimming were inferred from the DNA. A total of around 130,000 clones appear in this sample, roughly 8.6% of them only once. The ten largest clones represent around 5.8% of the sample.

In total, approximately 610 healthy bone marrow donors made up the cohort. All cohort members were sampled while nominally healthy, although unrecorded immune exposures were likely present. The donor was CMV seropositive and was included in the group of some 290 seropositive cohort members. Each donor provided a peripheral blood sample, and peripheral blood mononuclear cells were used for TCR beta sequencing. The Qiagen DNeasy Blood Extraction Kit was used to extract genomic DNA from the blood cell samples. Points on this clone: The specificity of this receptor is unknown. Per-nucleotide qualities are absent, and no much larger clonotype sits a single base away.

Overall study outcomes, separate from this receptor: An earlier analysis of some 590 of the donors showed that most TCR beta V segments appeared in productive rearrangements either about 87% or about 30% of the time, which broadly matched IMGT annotations. The earlier analysis of 587 of the donors excluded about 16 rarely observed V segments, including chromosome 9 orphons, because counts were too low. Correlated functional status among segregating V segments might be attributable to linkage disequilibrium, but an unknown experimental factor could not be ruled out. According to a later genetic analysis, donors in an Asian-associated ancestry cluster had fewer N-insertions in productive TCRs than the approximately 630-donor mean. The authors suggested that the approach could potentially be generalized to other disease states and immunological phenotypes. Assigning TCR associations to individual alleles was difficult when HLA alleles, especially DR and DQ, strongly co-occurred. Some IMGT-functional V segments, including TRBV6-2 and TRBV6-3, could not be told apart with the 87-base-pair reads, so those segments were excluded. In this cohort, only TCR beta chains were sequenced, and detectable features were limited by the absence of alpha or paired-chain data. Because some donors lacked HLA typing at each locus, the association tests relied only on the typed subset. The classifier was reported to diagnose cytomegalovirus status with high specificity and sensitivity in both the original cohort and the validation cohort. According to a later analysis, parvovirus B19, influenza, CMV and Epstein-Barr virus appeared linked to several top co-occurrence clusters. Immune exposure information for the cohort was limited to CMV serostatus. In a later analysis, most CMV-associated TCR beta chains were found to appear HLA-restricted, with HLA associations seemingly driven largely by CMV exposure. In vitro tests confirmed that a few of the cytomegalovirus-associated TCR beta chains recognize cytomegalovirus antigens. In a later analysis, HLA-associated TCR beta chains were found to be more clonally expanded and to have lower generation probabilities than equally common non-associated chains. A later genetic analysis associated a missense DCLRE1C variant with V-gene and J-gene trimming of TCR beta chains, and an independent cohort replicated the association. The presence/absence analyses assumed that sequencing depth was roughly uniform across donors, and that assumption may not be true. The study listed approximately 150 TCR beta chains as associated with cytomegalovirus. A further reported finding was that TCR beta sequences accurately predicted the HLA-A and HLA-B alleles for most subjects in the first cohort. A cluster of highly shared sequence variants was judged likely to be a technical artifact of the sequencing pipeline. In a later analysis, TCR association rates were found to vary across HLA loci, with the most associated TCRs seen for DRB1 alleles and the fewest for HLA-C alleles. A later analysis associated 15,000 or so TCR beta sequences with specific HLA alleles at a false discovery rate of 0.05. While some public TCRs were present in many individuals, most TCR sequences turned up only very rarely across donors.

The germline V gene encodes CDR1 MNHEY and CDR2 SMNVEV (reference sequence). V ends up 1 base short and J 4 bases short, with an unmatched junction base count of 5. From its cysteine to its phenylalanine, the CDR3 spans 16 amino acids. The only DNA kept is the CDR3, 48 bases in frame from the first base. This clonotype originated in a woman aged 40-49 years in good health and CMV-seropositive. Recombination connected TRBV27 to TRBJ2-2; 8 middle bases align to TRBD1. Sequences were obtained from PBMCs. The sequenced DNA: TGTGCCAGCAGTTTATTGTTGGGGACAGGCACCGGGGAGCTGTTTTTT. The encoded protein is CASSLLLGTGTGELFF.